The subject of this entry is one T cell receptor (beta chain). The antigen this receptor binds is unknown. No much larger clone exists at a distance of one base, and base qualities are not known. TCRbeta CDR3 regions were amplified from genomic DNA by means of the immunoSEQ Assay, a bias-controlled multiplex PCR. The published analysis was carried out like this. The number of nucleated cells in each sample was estimated by amplification of reference gene primers within the assay. Sequence reads were collapsed and filtered to measure the absolute abundance of every unique TCRbeta CDR3 rearrangement. For each sample, productive Simpson clonality was calculated as the square root of Simpson's diversity index across productive rearrangements. TCRdb limited this immuneACCESS table to in-frame rearrangements with V and J called. A share of clones is missing; checked studies link under half to unresolved V genes, and the rest is unexplained. V and J calls and clone size are copied from that table; D and trimming were computed from the DNA. Counted in this sample were fewer than 350,000 clones; approximately 90% of them appeared once. 2.3% of the sample is in the top ten clones.

In the prospective study, participants were roughly 18 to 95 years old, resided in about two dozen geographic areas of the United States, and were enrolled through a virtual design. In the prospective study, cohorts were assigned on the basis of participant-reported clinical history obtained from a screening survey and a study questionnaire. Mobile phlebotomists in the prospective study collected whole blood, serum and a nasopharyngeal or oropharyngeal swab from every participant. Prospective study participants could optionally give additional blood draws and questionnaires over an approximately 2-month period. Before DNA extraction, prospective study blood samples were shipped either frozen or at room temperature. This record belongs to a study of blood T cell repertoires in COVID-19 (dated by TCRdb to 2020 to 2021). Regarding the study in general: Collaborator samples came from the United States, Italy and Spain and covered acute and convalescent phases of COVID-19. The repertoires were made available in a free public database intended to serve as a resource for research on the immune response to SARS-CoV-2. The prospective study material was composed of cDNA or gDNA derived from T cells, B-cell-depleted T cells, or PBMCs. HLA class I and class II types, where available, came from metadata supplied by the sample provider rather than from assay-based typing. The samples were drawn from the first 160 participants of the ongoing ImmuneRACE study and from more than 1,000 subjects provided by 6 global collaborators. Nearly every sample came with metadata listing a de-identified subject ID, COVID-19 status, age in years and sex. Deeply sampled blood TCRbeta repertoires from subjects exposed to, actively infected with, or recovered from COVID-19 were included in the dataset. General findings and caveats noted by the study authors: The amount of clinical and demographic metadata varied by source and participant and was provided uncurated.

From the cysteine through the phenylalanine, the CDR3 covers 14 amino acids. Only the CDR3 DNA is retained, 42 bases long and in frame from the first base. Per the germline V gene, SGDLS is the CDR1 and YYNGEE is the CDR2. Trimming removed 2 bases from V and 4 bases from J, leaving 9 bases between the germline ends. This receptor chain uses TRBV9 and TRBJ2-2, with a tentative D gene TRBD2 over 6 matching bases. The receptor comes from a woman aged 40 to 50 with acute COVID-19. The specimen was PBMCs or T cells enriched from blood (not recorded which). The CDR3: CASSVSGGTGELFF. In nucleotides, the sequence is TGTGCCAGCAGCGTGTCCGGGGGCACCGGGGAGCTGTTTTTT.